These 25 T cell receptor beta chains were sequenced from one sample in a study of cytomegalovirus exposure and HLA in healthy donors. Primers: 60 Vbeta forward and 13 Jbeta reverse. Some clones are missing from TCRdb's copy, which holds only in-frame ones; the method was immunoSEQ multiplex PCR. The repertoire has around 200,000 clones, approximately 65% of them found once; the top ten carry about 2.9%. What was sequenced was PBMCs. These receptor sequences come from a man aged 35 to 55 in good health and CMV-seronegative.

The CDR3 coding sequence is TGTGCCAGCAGCTTAGAGGGGGGTGAGCAGCCCCAGCATTTT. Translated, it gives CASSLEGGEQPQHF. The genes are TRBV11-2 and TRBJ1-5, with TRBD1 as a possible D gene (5 bases). This CDR3 spans 14 amino acids. Trimming pared 0 bases from V and 7 bases from J, leaving 10 bases between. Germline V gene sequence: CDR1 SGHAT, CDR2 FQNNGV. Using reference TRBV11-2 and TRBJ1-5 for the parts outside the CDR3, the full variable domain is EAGVAQSPRYKIIEKRQSVAFWCNPISGHATLYWYQQILGQGPKLLIQFQNNGVVDDSQLPKDRFSAERLKGVDSTLKIQPAKLEDSAVYLCASSLEGGEQPQHFGDGTRLSIL.

The chain joins TRBV7-2 to TRBJ2-5; D call uncertain. This CDR3 contains 12 residues. CDR1 is SGHTA, CDR2 FQGNSA, per germline. V gave up 5 bases and J gave up 2 bases, with 6 bases separating them. Written as DNA, the CDR3 is TGTGCCAGCAGCACTGTACAAGAGACCCAGTACTTC. As protein: CASSTVQETQYF.

This clone was seen more than once but under ten times. This chain joins TRBV4-1 and TRBJ2-1; the D is unclear. This CDR3 is 13 amino acids long. V lost 3 bases to trimming and J lost 6 bases, with 9 bases between them. Germline V gene data show CDR1 as MGHRA and CDR2 as YSYEKL. The CDR3 is CASSHMFSNEQFF. As DNA, the CDR3 is TGCGCCAGCAGCCATATGTTTAGCAATGAGCAGTTCTTC.

The rearrangement uses TRBV7-7 and TRBJ2-2; weak D call: TRBD1 (5 bases). The CDR3 covers 15 residues. In germline, CDR1 is SSHAT, CDR2 FNYEAQ (reference sequence). With 1 base removed from V and 3 bases from J, the gap between germline ends came to 9 bases. The CDR3 reads CASSLVAGHTGELFF. CDR3 nucleotides: TGTGCCAGCAGCTTAGTGGCAGGGCACACCGGGGAGCTGTTTTTT.

The V call is TRBV10-3, the J call TRBJ2-1; 10 bases map to TRBD2. The germline CDR1 and CDR2 sequences are ENHRY and SYGVKD. V was clipped by 5 bases and J by 4 bases; unmatched bases: 8. This CDR3 contains 16 residues. This CDR3 reads CAISSSIAGGYNEQFF. The DNA of the CDR3 is TGTGCCATCAGTTCCTCGATAGCGGGGGGATACAATGAGCAGTTCTTC.

CDR3 sequence: CASSPTGVDGETQYF. DNA of the CDR3: TGTGCCAGCAGCCCAACAGGGGTGGATGGAGAGACCCAGTACTTC. The chain links TRBV11-3 to TRBJ2-5, with 7 bases aligning to TRBD1. CDR1 is SGHNT, CDR2 YENEEA, per germline. J gave up 4 bases and V 5 bases, and 10 bases lay outside the gene matches. The CDR3 consists of 15 residues.

The rearrangement uses TRBV4-3 and TRBJ2-5; 10 bases line up with TRBD2. The CDR3 has 14 residues. CDR1 and CDR2 from the germline V gene are LGHNA and YSLEER. Trimming cost V 0 bases and J 5 bases; bases outside gene matches: 0. CDR3 loop: CASSQDSGRETQYF. The CDR3, as DNA: TGCGCCAGCAGCCAAGATAGCGGGAGGGAGACCCAGTACTTC.

This chain uses TRBV6-1 with TRBJ1-5; TRBD1 matches 7 bases. Germline-derived CDR1 and CDR2 are MNHNS and SASEGT. J was trimmed by 0 bases and V by 4 bases; bases with no gene match: 3. The CDR3 extends over 15 amino acids. DNA for the CDR3: TGTGCCAGCAGTGGGGACAGACTTAGCAATCAGCCCCAGCATTTT. Protein: CASSGDRLSNQPQHF.

This chain connects TRBV2 to TRBJ2-7, with a tentative D call TRBD1 (5 bases). The CDR3 extends over 13 amino acids. CDR1 is SNHLY and CDR2 is FYNNEI in the germline V gene. Between the trimmed V and J ends, which lost 8 bases and 0 bases, there was a span of 11 bases. CDR3 DNA: TGTGCCAGCTGGACAAGCAGCTCCTACGAGCAGTACTTC. This gives the protein CASWTSSSYEQYF. The whole variable domain, filled in from reference TRBV2 and TRBJ2-7, reads EPEVTQTPSHQVTQMGQEVILRCVPISNHLYFYWYRQILGQKVEFLVSFYNNEISEKSEIFDDQFSVERPDGSNFTLKIRSTKLEDSAMYFCASWTSSSYEQYFGPGTRLTVT.

This chain joins TRBV5-4 and TRBJ2-1; 7 bases match TRBD1. There are 14 residues in the CDR3. V was clipped by 3 bases and J by 8 bases; unmatched bases: 8. In germline, CDR1 is SGHNT, CDR2 YYREEE (reference sequence). CDR3 nucleotides: TGTGCCAGCAGCTCGTCGACAGGGTTCTATGAGCAGTTCTTC. Protein product: CASSSSTGFYEQFF.

This clone turned up a few times. The same CDR3 can be traced to other DNA sequences in this sample. This chain links TRBV6-5 with TRBJ2-5, with 9 bases fitting TRBD1. Trimming at V came to 2 bases and at J to 4 bases, leaving 5 bases not matched to a gene. Per germline, CDR1 MNHEY and CDR2 SVGAGI. The CDR3 runs 15 residues. The CDR3 DNA reads as TGTGCCAGCAGTTACAGTGGGACAGGGAGAGAGACCCAGTACTTC. Its translation is CASSYSGTGRETQYF.

The chain carries TRBV4-3 and TRBJ2-2, with TRBD2 identical over 8 bases. The trim removed 4 bases at V and 3 bases at J, leaving 13 bases unmatched. CDR3 size: 18 residues. CDR1 is LGHNA, CDR2 YSLEER, per germline. The CDR3 coding sequence is TGCGCCAGCAGCCGGGGAGGCATGTCGGGAGGGGACACCGGGGAGCTGTTTTTT. This codes for CASSRGGMSGGDTGELFF.

This clone has only a few counts. The chain combines TRBV4-1 with TRBJ1-2, with D unresolved. Per germline, CDR1 MGHRA and CDR2 YSYEKL. V dropped 0 bases and J dropped 8 bases, with 13 bases sitting between them. The CDR3 covers 14 residues. CDR3 loop: CASSQDGRGEGYTF. The DNA for the CDR3 is TGCGCCAGCAGCCAAGATGGGCGGGGTGAAGGCTACACCTTC.

This clone was recorded a few times. In DNA form, the CDR3 reads TGTGCCTGGAGTGTTGCTGTGGGAGGGCCACGGGCCGAGCAGTACTTC. Encoded protein: CAWSVAVGGPRAEQYF. The chain combines TRBV30 with TRBJ2-7, with TRBD2 identical over 7 bases. The V segment lost 0 bases and the J segment 6 bases; nucleotides outside the gene matches: 14. Germline V gives CDR1 GTSNPN, CDR2 SVGIG (reference sequence). This CDR3 is 16 amino acids long. The full variable domain, rest sourced from reference TRBV30 and TRBJ2-7, is SQTIHQWPATLVQPVGSPLSLECTVEGTSNPNLYWYRQAAGRGLQLLFYSVGIGQISSEVPQNLSASRPQDRQFILSSKKLLLSDSGFYLCAWSVAVGGPRAEQYFGPGTRLTVT.

As for this clone: The junction departs from germline at one end; a sequencing error may be responsible. This sample includes further DNA sequences coding for the same CDR3. The V and J genes are TRBV6-1 and TRBJ1-2, with 7 bases matching TRBD1. The CDR3 length is 15 residues. CDR1 and CDR2 (germline): MNHNS, SASEGT. The CDR3 loop is CASSESTGLYYGYTF. The CDR3 DNA reads as TGTGCCAGCAGTGAGTCGACAGGGTTATACTATGGTTACACCTTC.

Concerning this clone itself: Other DNA sequences within the sample encode an identical CDR3. The chain employs TRBV7-9 and TRBJ1-3; 7 nucleotides agree with TRBD1. J gave up 2 bases and V 5 bases, and 3 bases lay outside the gene matches. CDR3 size: 14 residues. CDR1 and CDR2 (germline): SEHNR, FQNEAQ (reference sequence). The CDR3 region is CASSPTGAGNTIYF. CDR3 sequence (DNA): TGTGCCAGCAGCCCCACAGGGGCTGGAAACACCATATATTTT.

The chain uses TRBV19 and TRBJ1-4, with 10 bases matching TRBD1. Germline V gives CDR1 LNHDA, CDR2 SQIVND (reference sequence). There are 13 residues in the CDR3. Unmatched junction bases numbered 5, after V lost 9 bases and J lost 7 bases. In DNA, the CDR3 is TGTGCCAGCCGGGGACAGGGGAGTGAAAAACTGTTTTTT. Translating gives CASRGQGSEKLFF.

The rearrangement links TRBV19 to TRBJ2-7, with D possibly TRBD2 on 6 matching bases. Germline-derived CDR1 and CDR2 are LNHDA and SQIVND (reference sequence). This CDR3 has 13 amino acids. Trimming pared 7 bases from V and 2 bases from J, leaving 12 bases between. CDR3 in amino acids: CASMGGLAYEQYF. The CDR3 DNA reads TGTGCCAGTATGGGGGGATTGGCCTACGAGCAGTACTTC.

V usage is TRBV27 and J usage is TRBJ2-2; D perhaps matches TRBD1 (6 bases). The V and J ends lost 0 bases and 6 bases respectively, with 11 bases between them. The length of the CDR3 is 15 residues. From germline, CDR1 is MNHEY and CDR2 SMNVEV (reference sequence). The CDR3 reads CASSLSAGVAGELFF. The CDR3 nucleotides are TGTGCCAGCAGTTTATCGGCAGGGGTTGCCGGGGAGCTGTTTTTT.

The sample holds a few counts of this clone. The J gene is TRBJ2-2, the V gene TRBV6-5, with TRBD2 matching over 10 bases. CDR3 size: 14 residues. V trimming: 6 bases; J trimming: 6 bases; junction bases outside the gene matches: 4. Germline CDR1 is MNHEY and CDR2 is SVGAGI. Here the CDR3 reads CASRRTSGAGELFF. In DNA form, the CDR3 reads TGTGCCAGCAGACGAACTAGCGGGGCCGGGGAGCTGTTTTTT.

This chain connects TRBV6-5 to TRBJ1-4; possibly TRBD1 for D (6 bases). V lost 6 bases to trimming and J lost 3 bases, with 11 bases between them. The CDR3 length is 14 residues. CDR1 and CDR2 from the germline V gene are MNHEY and SVGAGI. The CDR3 coding sequence is TGTGCCAGCAGGGAAGGGGGATCTAATGAAAAACTGTTTTTT. Encoded protein: CASREGGSNEKLFF.

This rearrangement joins TRBV28 to TRBJ1-2, with TRBD1 identical over 10 bases. V lost 3 bases to trimming and J lost 4 bases; unmatched junction nucleotides: 11. This CDR3 has 17 residues. Germline V gene sequence: CDR1 MDHEN, CDR2 SYDVKM. CDR3 residues: CASSLITPGTGAYGYTF. CDR3 coding DNA: TGTGCCAGCAGTTTGATCACCCCCGGGACAGGGGCCTATGGCTACACCTTC.

The CDR3 DNA is TGTGCCAGCAGCCAAGAAGCCATACGCACAGATACGCAGTATTTT. Protein sequence: CASSQEAIRTDTQYF. The chain links TRBV4-2 to TRBJ2-3, with D unresolved. Trimming stripped 0 bases from V and 1 base from J, with 8 bases between. Germline loops: CDR1 LGHNA, CDR2 YNFKEQ. This CDR3 is built from 15 residues.

A remark on this clone: This specimen includes other DNA sequences encoding the same CDR3. V and J are TRBV19 and TRBJ1-1, with 7 nucleotides matching TRBD1. The CDR3 runs 14 residues. Germline V CDR1 and CDR2: LNHDA, SQIVND (reference sequence). V was clipped by 8 bases and J by 1 base; unmatched bases: 7. The CDR3 spells CASLGTERNTEAFF. The CDR3 DNA reads as TGTGCCAGTCTTGGGACAGAGAGGAACACTGAAGCTTTCTTT. Full variable domain (rest looked up from reference TRBV19 and TRBJ1-1): DGGITQSPKYLFRKEGQNVTLSCEQNLNHDAMYWYRQDPGQGLRLIYYSQIVNDFQKGDIAEGYSVSREKKESFPLTVTSAQKNPTAFYLCASLGTERNTEAFFGQGTRLTVV.

The chain has TRBV5-4 and TRBJ1-6; TRBD1 is a possible D gene (6 bases). Germline values: CDR1 SGHNT, CDR2 YYREEE (reference sequence). The CDR3 totals 15 residues. Trimming stripped 6 bases from V and 5 bases from J, with 15 bases between. The DNA of the CDR3 is TGTGCCAGCAAAACTACAGGGTCTAATAATTCACCCCTCCACTTT. Translation: CASKTTGSNNSPLHF.